The T cell receptor (beta chain) described here comes from a study of T cell responses to AZD1222 COVID-19 vaccine. Across the study: Whether given at about 4 or about 12 weeks, second doses were pooled.

Findings of the study overall: Sampled repertoires all dated from after the peak T cell response. Spike-wide vaccine-associated CD4 TCRs dominated at 160-218 and 743-854. Spike-specific TCR breadth rose after two AZD1222 doses, and depth rose as well.

Using immunoSEQ multiplex PCR, the repertoire was profiled, and TCRdb retains in-frame clones only, with some absent. The sample has 66,000 or so clones, about 88% seen once. The V gene end was trimmed by 0 bases and the J gene end by 3 bases; junction bases not matched to a gene: 5. CDR3 length equals 17 residues. Germline loops: CDR1 LGHDT, CDR2 YNNKEL (reference sequence). As for this clone: What it recognizes is unknown.

The source is an adult in good health. The chain combines TRBV3-1 (or the pseudogene TRBV3-2) with TRBJ2-2, with 9 bases aligning to TRBD2. The sequencing used peripheral blood, collected on day 0 of AZD1222 vaccination. Written as DNA, the CDR3 is TGTGCCAGCAGCCAAGATGCGCGGGGGGGCGACACCGGGGAGCTGTTTTTT. Its protein product is CASSQDARGGDTGELFF.